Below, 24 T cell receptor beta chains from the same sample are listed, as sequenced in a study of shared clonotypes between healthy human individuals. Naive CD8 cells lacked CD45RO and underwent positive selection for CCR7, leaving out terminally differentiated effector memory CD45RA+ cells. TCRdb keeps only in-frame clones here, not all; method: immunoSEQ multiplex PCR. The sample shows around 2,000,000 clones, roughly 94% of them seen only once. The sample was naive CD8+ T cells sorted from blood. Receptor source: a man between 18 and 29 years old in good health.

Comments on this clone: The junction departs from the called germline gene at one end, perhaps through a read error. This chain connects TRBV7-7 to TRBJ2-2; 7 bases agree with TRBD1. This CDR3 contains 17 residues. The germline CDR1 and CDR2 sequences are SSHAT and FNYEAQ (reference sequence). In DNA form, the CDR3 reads TGTGCTAGCAGCCCAGTGAAGGGGGCTGCGGGCACCGGGGAGCTGTTTTTT. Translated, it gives CASSPVKGAAGTGELFF.

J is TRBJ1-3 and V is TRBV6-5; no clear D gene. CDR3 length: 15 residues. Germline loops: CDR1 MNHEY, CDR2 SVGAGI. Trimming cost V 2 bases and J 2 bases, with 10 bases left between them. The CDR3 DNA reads TGTGCCAGCAGTTACACTACAGTTGCTGGAAACACCATATATTTT. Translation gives CASSYTTVAGNTIYF.

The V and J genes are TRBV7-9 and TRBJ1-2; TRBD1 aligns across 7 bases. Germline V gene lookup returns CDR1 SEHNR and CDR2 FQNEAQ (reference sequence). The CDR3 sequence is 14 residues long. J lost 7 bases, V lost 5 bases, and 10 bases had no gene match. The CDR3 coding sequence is TGTGCCAGCAGCCCACCCCGGGACAGCGGTGGCTACACCTTC. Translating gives CASSPPRDSGGYTF.

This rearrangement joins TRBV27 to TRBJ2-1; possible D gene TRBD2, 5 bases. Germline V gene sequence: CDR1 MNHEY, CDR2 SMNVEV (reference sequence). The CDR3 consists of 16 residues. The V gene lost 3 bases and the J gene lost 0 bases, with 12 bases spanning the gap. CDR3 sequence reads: CASSLIATLSYNEQFF. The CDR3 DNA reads TGTGCCAGCAGTTTGATAGCGACGCTCTCCTACAATGAGCAGTTCTTC.

The CDR3 loop reads CASNLLGYQETQYF. The CDR3 nucleotides read TGTGCCAGCAACCTCTTGGGATATCAAGAGACCCAGTACTTC. The chain joins TRBV28 to TRBJ2-5; D uncertain. The CDR3 is made up of 14 amino acids. V gave up 7 bases and J gave up 2 bases, with 14 bases separating them. CDR1 MDHEN and CDR2 SYDVKM come from the germline V gene.

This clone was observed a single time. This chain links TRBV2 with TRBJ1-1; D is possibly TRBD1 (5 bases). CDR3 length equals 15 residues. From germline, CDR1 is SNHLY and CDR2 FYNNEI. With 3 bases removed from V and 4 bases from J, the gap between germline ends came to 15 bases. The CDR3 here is CASSETMGHGTEAFF. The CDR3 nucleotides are TGTGCCAGCAGTGAGACTATGGGGCACGGCACTGAAGCTTTCTTT.

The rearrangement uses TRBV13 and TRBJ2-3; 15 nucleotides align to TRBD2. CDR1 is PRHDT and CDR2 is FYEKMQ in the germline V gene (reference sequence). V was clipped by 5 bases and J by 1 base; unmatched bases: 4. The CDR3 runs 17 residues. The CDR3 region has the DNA TGTGCCAGCAGCCCCTGGACTAGCGGGGGGGGCACAGATACGCAGTATTTT. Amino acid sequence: CASSPWTSGGGTDTQYF.

The CDR3 DNA reads as TGTGCCAGCAGTGATCGGCTAGCGGGACAACACGGGACCCAGTACTTC. Its translation is CASSDRLAGQHGTQYF. The J gene is TRBJ2-5, the V gene TRBV6-1, with 9 bases that match TRBD2. The length of the CDR3 is 16 residues. The ends lost 3 bases at V and 7 bases at J; junction bases unmatched: 12. Per the germline V gene, CDR1 is MNHNS and CDR2 is SASEGT.

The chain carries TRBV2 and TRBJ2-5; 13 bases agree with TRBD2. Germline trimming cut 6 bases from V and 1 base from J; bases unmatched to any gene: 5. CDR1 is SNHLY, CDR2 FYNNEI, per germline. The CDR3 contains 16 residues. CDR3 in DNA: TGTGCCAGCAGGACGGGACTAGCGGGACCCCAAGAGACCCAGTACTTC. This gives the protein CASRTGLAGPQETQYF.

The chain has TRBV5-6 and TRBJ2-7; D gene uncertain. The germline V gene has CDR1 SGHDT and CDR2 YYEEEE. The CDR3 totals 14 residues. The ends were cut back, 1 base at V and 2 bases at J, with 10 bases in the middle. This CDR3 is CASSLQGKTYEQYF. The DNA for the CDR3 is TGTGCCAGCAGCTTGCAAGGAAAAACCTACGAGCAGTACTTC.

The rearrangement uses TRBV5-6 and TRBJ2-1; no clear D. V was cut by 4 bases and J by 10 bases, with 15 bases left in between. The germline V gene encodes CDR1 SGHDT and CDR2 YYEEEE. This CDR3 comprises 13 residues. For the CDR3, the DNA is TGTGCCAGCAGCCCCCCTGCGTCGGAGGAGCAGTTCTTC. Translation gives CASSPPASEEQFF.

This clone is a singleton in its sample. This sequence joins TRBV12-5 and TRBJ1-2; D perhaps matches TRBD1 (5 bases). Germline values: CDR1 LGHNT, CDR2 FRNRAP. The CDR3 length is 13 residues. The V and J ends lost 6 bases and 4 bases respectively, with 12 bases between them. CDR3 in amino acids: CASGMGPFYGYTF. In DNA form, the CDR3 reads TGTGCTAGTGGAATGGGACCGTTCTATGGCTACACCTTC.

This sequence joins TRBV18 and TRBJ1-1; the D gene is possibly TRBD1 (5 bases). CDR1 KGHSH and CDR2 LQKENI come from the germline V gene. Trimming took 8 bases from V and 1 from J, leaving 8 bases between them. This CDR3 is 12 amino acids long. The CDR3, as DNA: TGTGCCAGCCTGACAGCGAACACTGAAGCTTTCTTT. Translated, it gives CASLTANTEAFF.

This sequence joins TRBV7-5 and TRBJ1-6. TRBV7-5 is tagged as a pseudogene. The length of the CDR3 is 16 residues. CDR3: CARSLVCEASNSPLHF. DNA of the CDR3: TGTGCCAGAAGCTTAGTTTGTGAGGCGTCAAATTCACCCCTCCACTTT.

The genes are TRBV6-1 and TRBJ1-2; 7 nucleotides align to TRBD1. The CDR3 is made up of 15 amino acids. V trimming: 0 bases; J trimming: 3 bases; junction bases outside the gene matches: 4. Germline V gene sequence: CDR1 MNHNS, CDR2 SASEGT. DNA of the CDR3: TGTGCCAGCAGTGAAGCAACAGGGGAATACTATGGCTACACCTTC. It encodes CASSEATGEYYGYTF.

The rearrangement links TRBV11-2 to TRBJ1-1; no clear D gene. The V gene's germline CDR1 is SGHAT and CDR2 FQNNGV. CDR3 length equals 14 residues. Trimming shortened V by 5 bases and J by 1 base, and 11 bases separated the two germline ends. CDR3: CASSPGGPNTEAFF. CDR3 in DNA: TGTGCCAGCAGCCCGGGAGGACCGAACACTGAAGCTTTCTTT.

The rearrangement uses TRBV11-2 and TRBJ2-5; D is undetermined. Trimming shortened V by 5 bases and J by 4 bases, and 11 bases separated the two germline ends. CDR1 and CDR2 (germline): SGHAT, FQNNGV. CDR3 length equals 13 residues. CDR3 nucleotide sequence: TGTGCCAGCAGCCCATGGGTTGGAGAGACCCAGTACTTC. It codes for CASSPWVGETQYF.

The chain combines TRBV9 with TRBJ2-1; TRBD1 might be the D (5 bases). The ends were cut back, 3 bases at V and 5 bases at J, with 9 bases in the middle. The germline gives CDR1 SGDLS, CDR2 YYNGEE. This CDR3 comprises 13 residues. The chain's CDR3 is CASSGQSNNEQFF. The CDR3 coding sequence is TGTGCCAGCAGCGGACAGAGCAACAATGAGCAGTTCTTC.

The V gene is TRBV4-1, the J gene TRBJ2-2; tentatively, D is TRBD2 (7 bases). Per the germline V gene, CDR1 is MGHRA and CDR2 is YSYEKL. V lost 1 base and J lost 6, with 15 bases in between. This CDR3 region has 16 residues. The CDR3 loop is CASSQAGGQRAGELFF. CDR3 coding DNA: TGCGCCAGCAGCCAAGCGGGGGGCCAGAGGGCCGGGGAGCTGTTTTTT.

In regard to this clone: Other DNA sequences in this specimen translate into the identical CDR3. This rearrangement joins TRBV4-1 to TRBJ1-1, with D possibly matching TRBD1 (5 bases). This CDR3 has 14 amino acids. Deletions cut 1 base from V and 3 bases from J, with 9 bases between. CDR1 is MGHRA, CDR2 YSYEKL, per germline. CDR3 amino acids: CASSQGGGYTEAFF. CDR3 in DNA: TGCGCCAGCAGCCAAGGGGGGGGGTACACTGAAGCTTTCTTT.

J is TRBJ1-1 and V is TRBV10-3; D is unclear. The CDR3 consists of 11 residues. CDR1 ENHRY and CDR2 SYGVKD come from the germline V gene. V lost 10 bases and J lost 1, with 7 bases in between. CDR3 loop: CATLGNTEAFF. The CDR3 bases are TGTGCCACCCTAGGGAACACTGAAGCTTTCTTT.

The CDR3 loop reads CASSSGQGIQPQHF. Written as DNA, the CDR3 is TGTGCCAGCAGCTCCGGACAGGGCATTCAGCCCCAGCATTTT. The J gene is TRBJ1-5, the V gene TRBV11-2; TRBD1 matches 8 bases. The ends lost 4 bases at V and 6 bases at J; junction bases unmatched: 5. The CDR3 spans 14 residues. Per the germline V gene, CDR1 is SGHAT and CDR2 is FQNNGV. Using reference TRBV11-2 and TRBJ1-5 for the parts outside the CDR3, the full variable domain is EAGVAQSPRYKIIEKRQSVAFWCNPISGHATLYWYQQILGQGPKLLIQFQNNGVVDDSQLPKDRFSAERLKGVDSTLKIQPAKLEDSAVYLCASSSGQGIQPQHFGDGTRLSIL.

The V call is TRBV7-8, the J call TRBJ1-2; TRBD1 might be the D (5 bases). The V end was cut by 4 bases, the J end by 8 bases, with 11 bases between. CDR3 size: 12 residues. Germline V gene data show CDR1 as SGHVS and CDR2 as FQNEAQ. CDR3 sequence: CASSSGQGGYTF. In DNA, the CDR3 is TGTGCCAGCAGCTCCGGACAAGGCGGCTACACCTTC.

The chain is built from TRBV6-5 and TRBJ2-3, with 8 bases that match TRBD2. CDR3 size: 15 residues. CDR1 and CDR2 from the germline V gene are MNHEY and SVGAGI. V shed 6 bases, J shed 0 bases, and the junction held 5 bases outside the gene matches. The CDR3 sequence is CASSHPSGSTDTQYF. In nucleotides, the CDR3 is TGTGCCAGCAGCCACCCTAGCGGGAGCACAGATACGCAGTATTTT.